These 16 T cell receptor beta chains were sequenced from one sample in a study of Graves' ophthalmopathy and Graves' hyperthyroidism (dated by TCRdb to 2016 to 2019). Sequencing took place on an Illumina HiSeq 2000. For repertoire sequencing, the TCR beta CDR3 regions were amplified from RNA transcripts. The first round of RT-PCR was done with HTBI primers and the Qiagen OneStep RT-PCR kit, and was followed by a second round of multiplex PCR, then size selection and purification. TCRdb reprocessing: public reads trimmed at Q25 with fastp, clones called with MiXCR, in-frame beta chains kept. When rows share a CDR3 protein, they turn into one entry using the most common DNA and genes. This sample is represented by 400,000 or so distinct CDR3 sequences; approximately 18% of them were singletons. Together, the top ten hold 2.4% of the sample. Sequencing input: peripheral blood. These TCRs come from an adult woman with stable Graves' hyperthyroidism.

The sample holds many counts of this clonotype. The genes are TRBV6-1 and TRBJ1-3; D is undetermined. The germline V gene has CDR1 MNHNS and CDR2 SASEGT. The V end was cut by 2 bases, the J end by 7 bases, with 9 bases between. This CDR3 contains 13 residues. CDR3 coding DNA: TGTGCCAGCAGTGAACAGGCGGGTAACACCATATATTTT. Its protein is CASSEQAGNTIYF.

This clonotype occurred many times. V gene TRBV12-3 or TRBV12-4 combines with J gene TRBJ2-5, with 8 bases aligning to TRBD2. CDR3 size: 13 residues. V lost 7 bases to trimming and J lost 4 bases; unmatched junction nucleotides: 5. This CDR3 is CASTGRASETQYF. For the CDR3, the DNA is TGTGCCAGCACCGGGAGGGCCTCAGAGACCCAGTACTTC.

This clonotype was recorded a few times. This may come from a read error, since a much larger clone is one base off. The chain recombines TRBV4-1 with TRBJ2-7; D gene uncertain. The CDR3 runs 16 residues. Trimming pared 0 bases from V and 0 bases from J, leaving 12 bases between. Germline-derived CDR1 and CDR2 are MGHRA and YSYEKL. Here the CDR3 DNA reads TGCGCCAGCAGCCAAGATCCGGCAGAGCTCTCCTACGAGCAGTACTTC. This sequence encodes CASSQDPAELSYEQYF.

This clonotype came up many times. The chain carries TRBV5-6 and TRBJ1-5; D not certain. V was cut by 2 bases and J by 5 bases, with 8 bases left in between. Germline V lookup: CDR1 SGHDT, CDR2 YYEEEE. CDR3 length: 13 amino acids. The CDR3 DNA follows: TGTGCCAGCAGCTTTACACCCGATCAGCCCCAGCATTTT. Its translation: CASSFTPDQPQHF.

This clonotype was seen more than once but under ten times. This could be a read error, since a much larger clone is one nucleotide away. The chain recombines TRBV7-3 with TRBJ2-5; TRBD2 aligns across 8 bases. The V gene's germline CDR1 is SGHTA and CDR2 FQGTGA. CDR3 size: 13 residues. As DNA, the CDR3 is TGTGCCAGCAGCTCAACTAGCGGAGAGGCCCAGTACTTC. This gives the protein CASSSTSGEAQYF.

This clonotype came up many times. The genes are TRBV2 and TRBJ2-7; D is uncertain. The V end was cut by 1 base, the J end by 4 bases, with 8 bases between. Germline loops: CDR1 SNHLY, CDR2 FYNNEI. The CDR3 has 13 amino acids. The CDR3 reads CASSEGTPYEQYF. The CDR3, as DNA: TGTGCCAGCAGTGAAGGCACCCCTTACGAGCAGTACTTC.

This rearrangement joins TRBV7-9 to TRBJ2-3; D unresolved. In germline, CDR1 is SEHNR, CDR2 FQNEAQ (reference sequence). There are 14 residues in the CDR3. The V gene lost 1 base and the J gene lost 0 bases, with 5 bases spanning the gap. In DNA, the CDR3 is TGTGCCAGCAGCTTAGGCGTAAGCACAGATACGCAGTATTTT. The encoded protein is CASSLGVSTDTQYF.

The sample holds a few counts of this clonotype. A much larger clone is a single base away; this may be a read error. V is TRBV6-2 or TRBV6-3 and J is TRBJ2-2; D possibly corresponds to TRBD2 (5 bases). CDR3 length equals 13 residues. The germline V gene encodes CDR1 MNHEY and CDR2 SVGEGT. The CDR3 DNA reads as TGTGCCAGCAGTTACTCCCGCACCGGGGAGCTGTGTTTT. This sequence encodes CASSYSRTGELCF.

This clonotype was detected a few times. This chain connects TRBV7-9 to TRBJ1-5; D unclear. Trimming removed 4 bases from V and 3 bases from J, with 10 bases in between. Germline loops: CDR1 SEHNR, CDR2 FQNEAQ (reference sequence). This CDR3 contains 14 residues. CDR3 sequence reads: CASSSSATNQPQHF. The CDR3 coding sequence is TGTGCCAGCAGCTCCTCCGCTACCAATCAGCCCCAGCATTTT.

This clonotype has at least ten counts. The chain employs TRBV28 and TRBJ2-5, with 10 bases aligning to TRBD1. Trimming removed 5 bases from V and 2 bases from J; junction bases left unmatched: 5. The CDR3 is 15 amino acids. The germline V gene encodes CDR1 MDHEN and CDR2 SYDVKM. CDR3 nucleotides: TGTGCCAGCAGTCCCGACAGGGGGCTACAAGAGACCCAGTACTTC. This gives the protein CASSPDRGLQETQYF. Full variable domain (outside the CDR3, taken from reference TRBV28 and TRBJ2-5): DVKVTQSSRYLVKRTGEKVFLECVQDMDHENMFWYRQDPGLGLRLIYFSYDVKMKEKGDIPEGYSVSREKKERFSLILESASTNQTSMYLCASSPDRGLQETQYFGPGTRLLVL.

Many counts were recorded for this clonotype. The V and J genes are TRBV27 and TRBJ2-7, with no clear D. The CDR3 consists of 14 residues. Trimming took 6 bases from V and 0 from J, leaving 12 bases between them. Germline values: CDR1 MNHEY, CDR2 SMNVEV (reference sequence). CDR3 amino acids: CASRTSRSSYEQYF. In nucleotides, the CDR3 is TGTGCCAGCAGAACCAGCCGGAGCTCCTACGAGCAGTACTTC.

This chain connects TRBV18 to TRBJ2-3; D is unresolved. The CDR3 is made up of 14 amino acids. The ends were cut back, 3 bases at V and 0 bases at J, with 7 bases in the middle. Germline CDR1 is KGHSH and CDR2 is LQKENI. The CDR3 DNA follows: TGTGCCAGCTCACCTTCAACTAGCACAGATACGCAGTATTTT. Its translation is CASSPSTSTDTQYF.

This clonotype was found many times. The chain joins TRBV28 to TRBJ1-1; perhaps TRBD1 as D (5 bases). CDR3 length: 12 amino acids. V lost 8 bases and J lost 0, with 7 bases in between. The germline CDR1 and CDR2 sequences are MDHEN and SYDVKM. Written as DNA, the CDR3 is TGTGCCAGCGGGGGTTTGAACACTGAAGCTTTCTTT. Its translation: CASGGLNTEAFF.

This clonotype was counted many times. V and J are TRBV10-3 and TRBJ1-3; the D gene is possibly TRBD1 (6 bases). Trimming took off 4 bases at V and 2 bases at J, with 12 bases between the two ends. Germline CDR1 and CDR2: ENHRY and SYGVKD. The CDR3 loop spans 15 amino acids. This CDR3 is CAISVQGVPGNTIYF. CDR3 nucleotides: TGTGCCATCAGTGTACAGGGTGTGCCTGGAAACACCATATATTTT.

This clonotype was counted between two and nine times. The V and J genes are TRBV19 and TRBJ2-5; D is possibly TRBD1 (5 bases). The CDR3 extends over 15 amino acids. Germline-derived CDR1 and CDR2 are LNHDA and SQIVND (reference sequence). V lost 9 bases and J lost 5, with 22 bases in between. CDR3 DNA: TGTGCCAGAGGACCTCGCGGACACAACAAGGAGACCCAGTACTTC. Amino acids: CARGPRGHNKETQYF.

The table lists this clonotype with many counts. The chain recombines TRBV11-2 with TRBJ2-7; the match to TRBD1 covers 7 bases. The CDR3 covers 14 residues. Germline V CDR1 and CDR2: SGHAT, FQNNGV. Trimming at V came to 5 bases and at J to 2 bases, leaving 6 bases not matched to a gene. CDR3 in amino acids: CASSNRDSTYEQYF. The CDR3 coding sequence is TGTGCCAGCAGCAATAGGGACAGCACCTACGAGCAGTACTTC.